Listed here is a single T cell receptor beta chain. This clone was observed a handful of times. Its antigen is currently not known. Base quality data are lacking; no much larger clone is found one base away. These data are taken from a study of blood T cell repertoires in COVID-19 (dated by TCRdb to the early 2020s). Background on the whole study: Collaborator samples came from the United States, Italy and Spain and covered acute and convalescent phases of COVID-19. Where available, HLA class I and class II types were taken from metadata supplied by the sample provider and were not determined by assay-based typing. The dataset comprised deeply sampled blood TCRbeta repertoires from subjects exposed to, actively infected with, or recovered from COVID-19. The repertoires were made available in a free public database intended to serve as a resource for research on the immune response to SARS-CoV-2. Samples were obtained from the ongoing ImmuneRACE study (first 160 participants) and from roughly 1,300 subjects provided by 6 global collaborators. Nearly every sample came with metadata listing a de-identified subject ID, COVID-19 status, age in years and sex. The prospective study material was composed of cDNA or gDNA derived from T cells, B-cell-depleted T cells, or PBMCs.

The immunoSEQ Assay, a bias-controlled multiplex PCR, was used to amplify TCRbeta CDR3 regions from genomic DNA. As for how the authors treated the data: The number of nucleated cells in each sample was estimated by amplification of reference gene primers within the assay. To quantify the absolute abundance of each unique TCRbeta CDR3 rearrangement, sequence reads were collapsed and filtered. For each sample, productive Simpson clonality was calculated by taking the square root of Simpson's diversity index across productive rearrangements. The clones in this table, taken by TCRdb from immuneACCESS, are in-frame only. Not every clone is retained; where verified, under half of the shortfall comes from an unresolved V gene, and the cause of the rest is unknown. V and J calls plus clone size are reproduced from that table; the DNA served to infer D and trimming. The table for this sample lists some 180,000 clones; about three quarters of them were counted only once. The top ten constitute roughly 8.7% of the sample.

Study-wide findings and limitations: Clinical and demographic metadata were provided uncurated, with the amount varying by source and participant.

The collaborating institutions used their own protocols to collect whole blood in K2EDTA tubes. Collaborator samples were shipped for TCRbeta analysis as frozen whole blood, isolated PBMCs, or DNA extracted from either sample type. The CDR3, from cysteine to phenylalanine, totals 13 residues. The retained sequence is limited to the CDR3, 39 bases, with the frame set at the first base. The germline V gene gives CDR1 as MNHEY and CDR2 as SVGAGI. Between the V and J ends, shortened by 6 bases and 3 bases respectively, the junction contains 12 bases. This TCR was sampled from a woman between 45 and 60 years old with active or convalescent COVID-19. The V and J genes are TRBV6-5 and TRBJ2-7; tentative D gene TRBD2, with 5 bases matching. The sequenced sample consisted of peripheral blood. The nucleotide sequence reads TGTGCCAGCAGGACGGACTCTCACTACGAGCAGTACTTC. This encodes CASRTDSHYEQYF.